A selection of T cell receptor beta chains follows, all from one sample in a study of OX40 agonist ivuxolimab in advanced cancers. Assay used: immunoSEQ multiplex PCR; TCRdb lists only in-frame clones, some missing. The table lists tens of thousands of clones, roughly 93% of them singletons, with 0.32% in the top ten. Sequenced here: CD4+ or CD8+ T cells sorted from blood, sampled in a trial of the OX40 agonist ivuxolimab. These receptors came from an adult with an advanced solid tumor such as melanoma, head and neck, liver or kidney cancer. Both conserved end residues are part of each CDR3. The D gene is left open where the match is weak. A clone size is listed for some rows: how often the clone was seen (once, few, many), or a class if it is expanded.

TRBJ2-7 | few | TRBV5-4 | - | TGTGCCAGCAGCTTCGAGGTCAACGAGCAGTACTTC | CASSFEVNEQYF
TRBJ1-6 | - | TRBV7-2 | - | TGTGCCAGCAGCCCGGACCGCTCGATAGCCCTCCACTTT | CASSPDRSIALHF
TRBJ2-7 | - | TRBV2 | TRBD1 | TGTGCCAGCAGTGTTCAGGGGGATACCTACGAGCAGTACTTC | CASSVQGDTYEQYF
TRBJ2-3 | once | TRBV10-3 | - | TGTGCCATCAGTGAGTCGGGTGTGGGCACAGATACGCAGTATTTT | CAISESGVGTDTQYF
TRBJ1-3 | - | TRBV7-9 | TRBD1 | TGTGCCAGCATCCTGCCGGGACAGGGGAACTCTGGAAACACCATATATTTT | CASILPGQGNSGNTIYF
TRBJ2-7 | - | TRBV18 | - | TGTGCCAGCTCACCAGGGGGGAGTACTTACGAGCAGTACTTC | CASSPGGSTYEQYF
TRBJ2-1 | - | TRBV18 | TRBD2 | TGTGCCAGCTCACCACGGAGGGAGGGTGAGCAGTTCTTC | CASSPRREGEQFF
TRBJ1-2 | - | TRBV5-4 | - | TGTGCCAGCAGCAAAGGAGGACCTGAAGACTATGGCTACACCTTC | CASSKGGPEDYGYTF
TRBJ1-4 | - | TRBV27 | - | TGCGGCTCGGAGGTGAATGAAAAACTGTTTTTT | CGSEVNEKLFF
TRBJ2-5 | - | TRBV10-3 | - | TGTGCCATCAGTGATGGGCAGATAAGGGAGACCCAGTACTTC | CAISDGQIRETQYF
TRBJ2-4 | - | TRBV5-4 | TRBD2 | TGTGCCAGCAGCCCTCGGGAGGGCGGGAGAAACATTCAGTACTTC | CASSPREGGRNIQYF
TRBJ1-2 | once | TRBV7-2 | - | TGTGCCAGCAGCTTAGGATTTACAGGGAACTATGGCTACACCTTC | CASSLGFTGNYGYTF
TRBJ2-7 | - | TRBV19 | TRBD2 | TGTGCCAGTAGTACCCCTACGGGAGGGAGCAACGAGCAGTACTTC | CASSTPTGGSNEQYF
TRBJ2-7 | - | TRBV30 | - | TGTGCCTGGAGTCTCCCGGGTTTCTACGTCGAGCAGTACTTC | CAWSLPGFYVEQYF
TRBJ2-7 | - | TRBV7-8 | - | TGTGCCAGCAGAACGACAGATTCCTACGAGCAGTACTTC | CASRTTDSYEQYF
TRBJ1-5 | few | TRBV6-6 | - | TGTGCCAGCAGCTCAAGAGGACAGAATCAGCCCCAGCATTTT | CASSSRGQNQPQHF
TRBJ2-7 | - | TRBV2 | - | TGTGCCAGCAGAGAGTATATCTACGAGCAGTACTTC | CASREYIYEQYF